This record covers a single TCR beta chain. This specimen comes from a study of blood T cell repertoires in COVID-19. Overall study context: COVID-19 samples collected from the United States, Italy and Spain covered acute and convalescent phases.

Some clones are missing from TCRdb's copy, which holds only in-frame ones; the method was immunoSEQ multiplex PCR. The sample includes some 340,000 clones, around 87% of them seen just once. The CDR3 has 13 amino acids. In germline, CDR1 is MNHEY, CDR2 SVGAGI. Trimming shortened V by 8 bases and J by 4 bases, and 11 bases separated the two germline ends. V usage is TRBV6-5 and J usage is TRBJ2-2; D unclear. This clonotype was obtained from a woman under 40 who had recovered from COVID-19. The sequencing input was PBMCs or T cells enriched from blood (not recorded which). CDR3 protein: CASLRHSTGELFF. The CDR3 nucleotides read TGTGCCAGCTTGAGACACTCCACCGGGGAGCTGTTTTTT.